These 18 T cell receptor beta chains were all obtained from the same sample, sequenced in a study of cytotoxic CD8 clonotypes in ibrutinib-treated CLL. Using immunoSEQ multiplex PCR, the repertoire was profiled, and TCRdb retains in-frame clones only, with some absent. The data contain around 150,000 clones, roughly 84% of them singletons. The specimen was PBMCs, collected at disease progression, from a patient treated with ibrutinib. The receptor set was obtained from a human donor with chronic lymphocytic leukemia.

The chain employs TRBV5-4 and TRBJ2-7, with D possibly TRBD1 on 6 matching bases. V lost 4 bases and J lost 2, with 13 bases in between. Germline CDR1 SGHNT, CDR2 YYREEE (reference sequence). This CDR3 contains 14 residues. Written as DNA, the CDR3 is TGTGCCAGCAGCGTCAGGGGTGTCACCTACGAGCAGTACTTC. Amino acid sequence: CASSVRGVTYEQYF. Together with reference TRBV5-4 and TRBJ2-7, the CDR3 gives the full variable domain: ETGVTQSPTHLIKTRGQQVTLRCSSQSGHNTVSWYQQALGQGPQFIFQYYREEENGRGNFPPRFSGLQFPNYSSELNVNALELDDSALYLCASSVRGVTYEQYFGPGTRLTVT.

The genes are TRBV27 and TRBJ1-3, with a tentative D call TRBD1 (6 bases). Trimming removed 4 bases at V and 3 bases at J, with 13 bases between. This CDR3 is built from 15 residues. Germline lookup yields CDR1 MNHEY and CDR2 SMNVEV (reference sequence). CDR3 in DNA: TGTGCCAGCAGTTCGCGGGGGCTAGGTGGAAACACCATATATTTT. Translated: CASSSRGLGGNTIYF.

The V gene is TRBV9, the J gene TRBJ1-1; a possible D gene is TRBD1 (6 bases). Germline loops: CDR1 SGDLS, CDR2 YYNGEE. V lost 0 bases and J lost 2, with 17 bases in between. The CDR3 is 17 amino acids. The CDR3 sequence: CASSVVVIWTANTEAFF. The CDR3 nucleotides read TGTGCCAGCAGCGTAGTTGTAATCTGGACAGCAAACACTGAAGCTTTCTTT.

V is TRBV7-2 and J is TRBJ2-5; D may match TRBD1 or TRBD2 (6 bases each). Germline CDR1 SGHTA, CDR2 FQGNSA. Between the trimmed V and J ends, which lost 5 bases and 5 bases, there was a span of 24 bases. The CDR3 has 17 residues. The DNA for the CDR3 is TGTGCCAGCAGCCCAAGGGGGGCGAGGAACGGGATGGAGACCCAGTACTTC. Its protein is CASSPRGARNGMETQYF. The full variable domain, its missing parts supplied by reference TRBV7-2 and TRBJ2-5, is GAGVSQSPSNKVTEKGKDVELRCDPISGHTALYWYRQSLGQGLEFLIYFQGNSAPDKSGLPSDRFSAERTGGSVSTLTIQRTQQEDSAVYLCASSPRGARNGMETQYFGPGTRLLVL.

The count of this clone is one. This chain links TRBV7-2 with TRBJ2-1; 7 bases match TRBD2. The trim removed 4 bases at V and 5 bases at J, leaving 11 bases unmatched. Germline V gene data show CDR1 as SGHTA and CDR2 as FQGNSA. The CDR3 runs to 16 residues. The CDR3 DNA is TGTGCCAGCAGCTCGTCTTTCCGAGCGGGAAACAATGAGCAGTTCTTC. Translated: CASSSSFRAGNNEQFF.

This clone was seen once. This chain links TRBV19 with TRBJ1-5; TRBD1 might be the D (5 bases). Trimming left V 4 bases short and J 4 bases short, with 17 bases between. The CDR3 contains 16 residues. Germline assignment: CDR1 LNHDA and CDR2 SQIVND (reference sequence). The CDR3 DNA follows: TGTGCCAGTAGTACCGGGACCGGGGGGAGGAATCAGCCCCAGCATTTT. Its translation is CASSTGTGGRNQPQHF.

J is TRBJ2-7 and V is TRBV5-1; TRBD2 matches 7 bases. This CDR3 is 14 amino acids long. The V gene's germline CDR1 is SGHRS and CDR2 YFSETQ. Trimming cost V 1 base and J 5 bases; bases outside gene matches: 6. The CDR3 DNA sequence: TGCGCCAGCAGCTTGCTCGCGGGAGTCAACGAGCAGTACTTC. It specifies CASSLLAGVNEQYF.

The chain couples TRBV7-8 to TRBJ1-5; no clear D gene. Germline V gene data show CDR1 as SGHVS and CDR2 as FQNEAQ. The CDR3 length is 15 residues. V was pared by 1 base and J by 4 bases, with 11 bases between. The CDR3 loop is CASSLDGLTNQPQHF. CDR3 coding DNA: TGTGCCAGCAGCTTAGACGGACTGACAAATCAGCCCCAGCATTTT.

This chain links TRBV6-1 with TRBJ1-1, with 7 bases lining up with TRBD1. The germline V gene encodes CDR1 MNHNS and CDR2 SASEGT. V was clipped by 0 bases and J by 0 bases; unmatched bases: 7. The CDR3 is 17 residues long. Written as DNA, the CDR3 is TGTGCCAGCAGTGAAGCTTTGGGACAGCTCATGAACACTGAAGCTTTCTTT. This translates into CASSEALGQLMNTEAFF.

CDR3 sequence (DNA): TGCGCCAGCAGCTTGGAAGGGATTCTAGACGAGCAGTACTTC. Residues: CASSLEGILDEQYF. This chain joins TRBV5-1 and TRBJ2-7, with D hard to call. V was trimmed by 0 bases and J by 5 bases, leaving 12 bases between them. The CDR3 is made up of 14 amino acids. Germline values: CDR1 SGHRS, CDR2 YFSETQ.

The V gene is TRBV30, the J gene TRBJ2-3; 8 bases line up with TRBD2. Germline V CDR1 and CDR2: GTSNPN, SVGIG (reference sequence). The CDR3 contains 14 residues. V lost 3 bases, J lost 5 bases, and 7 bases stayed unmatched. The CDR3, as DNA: TGTGCCTGGAGGGTCGGGAGGGGAATAGATACGCAGTATTTT. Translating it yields CAWRVGRGIDTQYF.

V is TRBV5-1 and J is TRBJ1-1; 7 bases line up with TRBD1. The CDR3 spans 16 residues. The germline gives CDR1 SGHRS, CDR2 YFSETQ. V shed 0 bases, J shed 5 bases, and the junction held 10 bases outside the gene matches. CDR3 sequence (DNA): TGCGCCAGCAGCTTGGCTTACGGCGGCAGGGGGACTGAAGCTTTCTTT. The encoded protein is CASSLAYGGRGTEAFF.

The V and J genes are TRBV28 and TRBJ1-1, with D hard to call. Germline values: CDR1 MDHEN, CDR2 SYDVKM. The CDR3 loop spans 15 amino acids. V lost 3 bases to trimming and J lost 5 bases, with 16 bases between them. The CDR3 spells CASSFPGRPGTEAFF. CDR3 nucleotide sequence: TGTGCCAGCAGTTTCCCAGGACGTCCCGGGACTGAAGCTTTCTTT.

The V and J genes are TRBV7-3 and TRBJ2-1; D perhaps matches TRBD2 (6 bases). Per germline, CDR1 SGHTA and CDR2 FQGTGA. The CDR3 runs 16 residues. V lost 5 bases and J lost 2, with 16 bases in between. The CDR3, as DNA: TGTGCCAGCAGCCGTACTAGCCTCAAGACCTACAATGAGCAGTTCTTC. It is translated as CASSRTSLKTYNEQFF.

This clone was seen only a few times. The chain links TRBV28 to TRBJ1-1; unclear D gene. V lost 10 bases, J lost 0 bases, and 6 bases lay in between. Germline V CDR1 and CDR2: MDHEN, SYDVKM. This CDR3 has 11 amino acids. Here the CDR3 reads CATHMNTEAFF. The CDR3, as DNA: TGTGCCACTCACATGAACACTGAAGCTTTCTTT.

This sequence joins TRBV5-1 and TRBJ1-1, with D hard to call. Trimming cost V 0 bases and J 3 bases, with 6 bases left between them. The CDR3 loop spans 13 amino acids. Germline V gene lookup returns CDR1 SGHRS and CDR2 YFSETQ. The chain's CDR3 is CASSLDVDTEAFF. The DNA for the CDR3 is TGCGCCAGCAGCTTGGATGTGGACACTGAAGCTTTCTTT.

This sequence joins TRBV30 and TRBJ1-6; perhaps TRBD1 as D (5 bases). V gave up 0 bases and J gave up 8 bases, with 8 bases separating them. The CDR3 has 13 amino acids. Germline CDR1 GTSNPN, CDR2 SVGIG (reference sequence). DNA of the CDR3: TGTGCCTGGAGTGTACAGGAAGATTCACCCCTCCACTTT. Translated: CAWSVQEDSPLHF. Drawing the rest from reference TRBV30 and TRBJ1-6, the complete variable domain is SQTIHQWPATLVQPVGSPLSLECTVEGTSNPNLYWYRQAAGRGLQLLFYSVGIGQISSEVPQNLSASRPQDRQFILSSKKLLLSDSGFYLCAWSVQEDSPLHFGNGTRLTVT.

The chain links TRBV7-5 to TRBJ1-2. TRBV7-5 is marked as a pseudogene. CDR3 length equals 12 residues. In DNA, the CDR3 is TGTGTCAGAAGCTGGCTGGGGGGATGCTACACCTTC. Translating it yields CVRSWLGGCYTF.